The clone carrying this TCR beta chain turned up a few times. This entry comes from a study of T cell changes during pregnancy in multiple sclerosis. Measured with immunoSEQ multiplex PCR; TCRdb has only the in-frame clones, and not every one. The sample has about 110,000 clones, more than 85% seen once; the top ten hold approximately 3.5%. V dropped 7 bases and J dropped 0; count of bases not matched to a gene: 7. Germline CDR1 and CDR2: SNHLY and FYNNEI. The CDR3 has 16 residues. The source material was peripheral blood, sampled after pregnancy. The receptor was isolated from a female donor with multiple sclerosis, enrolled in a pregnancy study. The rearrangement uses TRBV2 and TRBJ2-2, with 8 bases fitting TRBD2. In DNA, the CDR3 is TGTGCCAGCACCTCCCCCGGGGGGGCGAACACCGGGGAGCTGTTTTTT. Encoded protein: CASTSPGGANTGELFF.